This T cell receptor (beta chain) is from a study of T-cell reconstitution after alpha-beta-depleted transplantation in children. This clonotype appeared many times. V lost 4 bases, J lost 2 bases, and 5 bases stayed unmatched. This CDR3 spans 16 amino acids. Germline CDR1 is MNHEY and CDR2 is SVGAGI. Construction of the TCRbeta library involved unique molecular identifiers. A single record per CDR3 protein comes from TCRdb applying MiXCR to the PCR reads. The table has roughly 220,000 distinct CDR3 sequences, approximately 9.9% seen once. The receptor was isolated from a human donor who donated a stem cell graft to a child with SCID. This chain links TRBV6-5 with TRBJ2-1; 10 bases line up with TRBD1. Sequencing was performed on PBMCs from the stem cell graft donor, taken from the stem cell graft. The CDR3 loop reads CASSSRTGGAYNEQFF. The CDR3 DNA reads TGTGCCAGCAGTTCCCGGACAGGGGGGGCCTACAATGAGCAGTTCTTC.